The 3 T cell receptor beta chains in this list originate from one sample, sequenced in a study of blood T cell repertoires in COVID-19. Clones were sequenced by immunoSEQ multiplex PCR, and TCRdb holds only the in-frame ones, with some missing. The data show over 35,000 clones, roughly 85% seen once. Sequenced material: peripheral blood. These TCRs come from a human donor in a cohort sampled during active COVID-19.

By sample fraction, this clone is medium-sized (0.01 to 0.1%). The chain has TRBV10-3 and TRBJ1-6; D is undetermined. The V end lost 0 bases, the J end lost 12 bases, and 15 bases lay between the germline ends. This CDR3 has 15 residues. Germline V gives CDR1 ENHRY, CDR2 SYGVKD. CDR3 nucleotide sequence: TGTGCCATCAGTGAGTCGGGAGGATATTCAGGACCCCTCCACTTT. Its protein is CAISESGGYSGPLHF.

This clone came up a few times. The rearrangement uses TRBV4-1 and TRBJ1-5, with unresolved D. Germline assignment: CDR1 MGHRA and CDR2 YSYEKL. The CDR3 contains 15 residues. Trimming removed 0 bases at V and 6 bases at J, with 12 bases between. As DNA, the CDR3 is TGCGCCAGCAGCCAAGAATTGGGAGTCGGTCAGCCCCAGCATTTT. Protein product: CASSQELGVGQPQHF.

The gene calls are TRBV7-9 and TRBJ1-2; 9 positions agree with TRBD1. Losses at the gene ends were 3 bases for V and 6 bases for J; bases not matched to a gene: 2. There are 13 residues in the CDR3. From germline, CDR1 is SEHNR and CDR2 FQNEAQ (reference sequence). The CDR3 sequence: CASSFTGGDGYTF. The CDR3 nucleotides read TGTGCCAGCAGCTTCACAGGGGGCGATGGCTACACCTTC.